The 19 T cell receptor beta chains presented below share a single source sample, sequenced in a study of T cell responses to AZD1222 COVID-19 vaccine. Measured with immunoSEQ multiplex PCR; TCRdb has only the in-frame clones, and not every one. Seen here are about 150,000 clones, approximately 90% observed once, and the top ten hold approximately 3%. Sequencing was performed on peripheral blood, taken on day 0 of AZD1222 vaccination. These receptors came from an adult in good health.

This clone was seen just once. The V gene is TRBV2, the J gene TRBJ2-5; TRBD1 agrees at 8 bases. Per germline, CDR1 SNHLY and CDR2 FYNNEI. J gave up 1 base and V 6 bases, and 4 bases lay outside the gene matches. The CDR3 has 14 residues. As DNA, the CDR3 is TGTGCCAGCAGAGACAGGGGACTCCAAGAGACCCAGTACTTC. Amino acid sequence: CASRDRGLQETQYF. The full variable domain, with the rest looked up from reference TRBV2 and TRBJ2-5, is EPEVTQTPSHQVTQMGQEVILRCVPISNHLYFYWYRQILGQKVEFLVSFYNNEISEKSEIFDDQFSVERPDGSNFTLKIRSTKLEDSAMYFCASRDRGLQETQYFGPGTRLLVL.

The chain combines TRBV27 with TRBJ2-1; no definite D call. The CDR3 is 14 amino acids. Trimming left V 2 bases short and J 0 bases short, with 5 bases between. The V gene's germline CDR1 is MNHEY and CDR2 SMNVEV (reference sequence). The CDR3, as DNA: TGTGCCAGCAGTTTAGGCAGCTCCTACAATGAGCAGTTCTTC. Translated, it gives CASSLGSSYNEQFF.

The J gene is TRBJ2-5, the V gene TRBV29-1; D not resolved. Trimming took off 1 base at V and 4 bases at J, with 10 bases between the two ends. Germline V gene sequence: CDR1 SQVTM, CDR2 ANQGSEA. CDR3 size: 13 residues. The CDR3 here is CSVEGSPGETQYF. The CDR3, as DNA: TGCAGCGTTGAAGGCAGTCCAGGAGAGACCCAGTACTTC.

The gene calls are TRBV27 and TRBJ1-6; 7 nucleotides align to TRBD1. From germline, CDR1 is MNHEY and CDR2 SMNVEV (reference sequence). The CDR3 spans 19 residues. The trim removed 5 bases at V and 3 bases at J, leaving 16 bases unmatched. The CDR3 DNA reads TGTGCCAGCAGTGGAGGACAGGCCCGCGGCCCCAGCTATAATTCACCCCTCCACTTT. It specifies CASSGGQARGPSYNSPLHF.

In the case of this clone: Distinct nucleotide sequences in the sample also encode this CDR3. The V call is TRBV6-5, the J call TRBJ1-2; TRBD1 agrees at 7 bases. Germline V gene sequence: CDR1 MNHEY, CDR2 SVGAGI. This CDR3 comprises 13 residues. V lost 6 bases and J lost 8; bases outside the gene matches: 9. In nucleotides, the CDR3 is TGTGCCAGCAGCGCCGACAGGGTTTACGGCTACACCTTC. Its translation is CASSADRVYGYTF.

The chain carries TRBV2 and TRBJ1-1; D may be TRBD1 (6 bases). The germline V and J ends were trimmed by 6 bases and 2 bases, with 13 bases remaining between them. This CDR3 is 14 amino acids long. CDR1 is SNHLY and CDR2 is FYNNEI in the germline V gene. CDR3 sequence (DNA): TGTGCCAGCAGGCCGACAGGCCTAAACACTGAAGCTTTCTTT. This sequence encodes CASRPTGLNTEAFF.

The rearrangement joins TRBV6-4 to TRBJ1-1, with unresolved D. This CDR3 is 13 amino acids long. V shed 5 bases and J shed 1 base, with 8 bases lying between them. Germline CDR1 and CDR2: MRHNA and SNTAGT. CDR3: CASSSDWNTEAFF. The DNA for the CDR3 is TGTGCCAGCAGTTCCGACTGGAACACTGAAGCTTTCTTT.

This chain links TRBV11-3 with TRBJ1-3, with D tentatively TRBD1 (5 bases). In germline, CDR1 is SGHNT, CDR2 YENEEA. The V and J ends lost 5 bases and 3 bases respectively, with 11 bases between them. This CDR3 spans 14 amino acids. CDR3 residues: CASSPGTGGNTIYF. CDR3 nucleotide sequence: TGTGCCAGCAGCCCGGGGACCGGTGGAAACACCATATATTTT.

The V call is TRBV4-1, the J call TRBJ1-1; 12 nucleotides line up with TRBD1. This CDR3 spans 18 amino acids. Germline V CDR1 and CDR2: MGHRA, YSYEKL. J gave up 4 bases and V 4 bases, and 13 bases lay outside the gene matches. The DNA of the CDR3 is TGCGCCAGCAGCCTCGCCGGGACAGGGGGCATAGGAGGCACTGAAGCTTTCTTT. The encoded protein is CASSLAGTGGIGGTEAFF.

The chain uses TRBV25-1 and TRBJ2-7; 9 nucleotides align to TRBD1. Losses at the gene ends were 4 bases for V and 2 bases for J; bases not matched to a gene: 0. CDR3 length: 13 residues. Looked up from germline, CDR1 is MGHDK and CDR2 is SYGVNS. CDR3 nucleotides: TGTGCCAGCAGTGGACAGGGGGCCTACGAGCAGTACTTC. Protein product: CASSGQGAYEQYF.

The chain combines TRBV5-5 with TRBJ2-7; TRBD1 matches at 9 bases. The ends lost 3 bases at V and 2 bases at J; junction bases unmatched: 6. Germline loops: CDR1 SGHKS, CDR2 YYEKEE (reference sequence). The CDR3 runs 15 residues. CDR3 sequence: CASSSPGQGTYEQYF. The DNA of the CDR3 is TGTGCCAGCAGCTCCCCGGGACAGGGAACCTACGAGCAGTACTTC.

The chain carries TRBV15 and TRBJ1-6, with TRBD1 as a possible D gene (6 bases). Germline CDR1 LNHNV, CDR2 YYDKDF (reference sequence). V was cut by 4 bases and J by 5 bases, with 12 bases left in between. The CDR3 sequence is 15 residues long. CDR3 in DNA: TGTGCCACCAGCACCGGGACAAGTAATAATTCACCCCTCCACTTT. Its protein product is CATSTGTSNNSPLHF.

The chain has TRBV18 and TRBJ2-7, with a tentative D call TRBD2 (6 bases). Germline V lookup: CDR1 KGHSH, CDR2 LQKENI. This CDR3 contains 12 residues. V lost 6 bases and J lost 3, with 9 bases in between. Here the CDR3 DNA reads TGTGCCAGCTCGGCGACTAGCTACGAGCAGTACTTC. Translating it yields CASSATSYEQYF.

A single count supports this clone. J is TRBJ1-2 and V is TRBV4-3; the match to TRBD1 covers 11 bases. Germline V gives CDR1 LGHNA, CDR2 YSLEER. Losses at the gene ends were 2 bases for V and 8 bases for J; bases not matched to a gene: 13. CDR3 size: 17 residues. This CDR3 is CASSQTTPGQGARGYTF. The CDR3 nucleotides are TGCGCCAGCAGCCAAACCACCCCAGGACAGGGGGCAAGAGGCTACACCTTC.

V gene TRBV5-1 combines with J gene TRBJ2-1; 7 positions match TRBD1. Germline lookup yields CDR1 SGHRS and CDR2 YFSETQ. The CDR3 is 14 amino acids. The V and J ends lost 3 bases and 5 bases, in that order; junction bases with no gene match: 5. CDR3 protein: CASSSNRGDNEQFF. DNA for the CDR3: TGCGCCAGCAGCTCCAACAGGGGCGACAATGAGCAGTTCTTC.

V is TRBV27 and J is TRBJ1-2; D unclear. Germline V gives CDR1 MNHEY, CDR2 SMNVEV (reference sequence). CDR3 length: 15 residues. The V and J ends lost 5 bases and 4 bases respectively, with 17 bases between them. The CDR3 DNA sequence: TGTGCCAGCAGTCCAAGGACGGTTGTGGGCTATGGCTACACCTTC. Protein sequence: CASSPRTVVGYGYTF.

CDR3 loop: CASSPTAGGNQPQHF. CDR3 sequence (DNA): TGTGCCAGCTCACCGACGGCGGGGGGCAATCAGCCCCAGCATTTT. The chain joins TRBV18 to TRBJ1-5; maybe TRBD1 (5 bases). Germline CDR1 is KGHSH and CDR2 is LQKENI. This CDR3 comprises 15 residues. Trimming removed 3 bases from V and 2 bases from J, with 11 bases in between.

This chain joins TRBV19 and TRBJ1-2; D uncertain. V was shortened by 5 bases and J by 8 bases, with 18 bases between the two germline ends. The CDR3 is 14 residues long. Germline CDR1 LNHDA, CDR2 SQIVND (reference sequence). The CDR3 DNA reads as TGTGCCAGTAGTGGTCCCGGGGTTCCTCCGGGCTACACCTTC. Protein sequence: CASSGPGVPPGYTF.

The V call is TRBV12-3 or TRBV12-4, the J call TRBJ1-1; D call uncertain. This CDR3 spans 12 amino acids. V was shortened by 6 bases and J by 4 bases, with 9 bases between the two germline ends. The CDR3 loop is CASRVGSTEAFF. The CDR3 bases are TGTGCCAGCAGGGTGGGTTCCACTGAAGCTTTCTTT.